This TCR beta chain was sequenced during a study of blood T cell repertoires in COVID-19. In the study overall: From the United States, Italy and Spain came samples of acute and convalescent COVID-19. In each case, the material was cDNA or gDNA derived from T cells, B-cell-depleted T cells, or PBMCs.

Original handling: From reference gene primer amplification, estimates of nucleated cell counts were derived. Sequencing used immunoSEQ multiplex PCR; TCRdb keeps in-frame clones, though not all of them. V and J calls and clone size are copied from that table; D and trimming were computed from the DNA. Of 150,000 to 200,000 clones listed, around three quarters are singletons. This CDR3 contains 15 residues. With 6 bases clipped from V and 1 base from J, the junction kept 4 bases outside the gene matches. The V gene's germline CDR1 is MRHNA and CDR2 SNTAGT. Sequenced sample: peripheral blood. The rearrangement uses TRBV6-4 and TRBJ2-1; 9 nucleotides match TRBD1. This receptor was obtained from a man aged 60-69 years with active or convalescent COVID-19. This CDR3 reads CASRPQGASYNEQFF. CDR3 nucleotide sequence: TGTGCCAGCAGACCACAGGGGGCTTCCTACAATGAGCAGTTCTTC.